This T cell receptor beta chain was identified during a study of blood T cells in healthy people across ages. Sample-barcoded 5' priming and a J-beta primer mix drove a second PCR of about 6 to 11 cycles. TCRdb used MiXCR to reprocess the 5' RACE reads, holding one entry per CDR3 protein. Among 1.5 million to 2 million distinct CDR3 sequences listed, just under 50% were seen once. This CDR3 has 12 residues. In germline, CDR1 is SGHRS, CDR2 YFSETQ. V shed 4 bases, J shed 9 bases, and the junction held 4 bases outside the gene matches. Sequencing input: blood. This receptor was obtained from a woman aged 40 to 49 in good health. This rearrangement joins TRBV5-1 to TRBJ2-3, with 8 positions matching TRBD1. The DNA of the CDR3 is TGCGCCAGCAGCAGGGACAGGACAACGCAGTATTTT. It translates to CASSRDRTTQYF.